Below, 19 T cell receptor beta chains from the same sample are listed, as sequenced in a study of T cell responses to AZD1222 COVID-19 vaccine. Measured with immunoSEQ multiplex PCR; TCRdb has only the in-frame clones, and not every one. The sample includes fewer than 140,000 clones, roughly 87% seen only once; the top ten take approximately 8%. Specimen: peripheral blood, collected 28 days after the second AZD1222 dose. These receptors all stem from an adult who received the AZD1222 COVID-19 vaccine.

The count of this clone is one. V and J are TRBV29-1 and TRBJ1-6; possible D gene TRBD1, 5 bases. V gave up 7 bases and J gave up 6 bases, with 13 bases separating them. Germline V gene data show CDR1 as SQVTM and CDR2 as ANQGSEA. CDR3 length equals 13 residues. The CDR3: CSAGEGINSPLHF. In DNA form, the CDR3 reads TGCAGCGCTGGTGAGGGGATTAATTCACCCCTCCACTTT.

The chain carries TRBV11-1 and TRBJ2-7; D not certain. The length of the CDR3 is 15 residues. Germline CDR1 SGHAT, CDR2 FQDESV (reference sequence). The V end was cut by 2 bases, the J end by 0 bases, with 11 bases between. CDR3 DNA sequence: TGTGCCAGCAGCTTACCTACCCTCGGCTCCTACGAGCAGTACTTC. This sequence encodes CASSLPTLGSYEQYF.

This clone is a singleton in its sample. The rearrangement joins TRBV5-1 to TRBJ2-7; D possibly uses TRBD1 or TRBD2 (7 bases each). Germline V CDR1 and CDR2: SGHRS, YFSETQ. The ends were cut back, 1 base at V and 1 base at J, with 9 bases in the middle. There are 14 residues in the CDR3. The CDR3 DNA sequence: TGCGCCAGCAGCTTGCAGGGGGGGTCCTACGAGCAGTACTTC. Its translation: CASSLQGGSYEQYF.

The rearrangement links TRBV2 to TRBJ2-1; 10 bases agree with TRBD1. Germline trimming cut 4 bases from V and 0 bases from J; bases unmatched to any gene: 0. CDR3 length: 15 residues. Germline V CDR1 and CDR2: SNHLY, FYNNEI. CDR3 nucleotides: TGTGCCAGCAGTGGGGACAGGGGCTCCTACAATGAGCAGTTCTTC. Encoded protein: CASSGDRGSYNEQFF.

This chain connects TRBV29-1 to TRBJ1-1; weak D call: TRBD1 (6 bases). V was pared by 7 bases and J by 4 bases, with 16 bases between. CDR1 SQVTM and CDR2 ANQGSEA come from the germline V gene. The CDR3 totals 13 residues. The CDR3 coding sequence is TGCAGCGCCCTCGGGGGCCCGGGCACTGAAGCTTTCTTT. This translates into CSALGGPGTEAFF.

The gene calls are TRBV11-2 and TRBJ2-3; D is perhaps TRBD2 (5 bases). Germline loops: CDR1 SGHAT, CDR2 FQNNGV. V lost 5 bases to trimming and J lost 5 bases, with 14 bases between them. This CDR3 comprises 14 residues. Here the CDR3 DNA reads TGTGCCAGCAGCACCCTCTTAGCGAGAGATACGCAGTATTTT. The encoded protein is CASSTLLARDTQYF.

This chain joins TRBV11-2 and TRBJ2-7; D not certain. V lost 8 bases and J lost 3, with 14 bases in between. CDR1 SGHAT and CDR2 FQNNGV come from the germline V gene. This CDR3 is built from 13 residues. CDR3 loop: CASPEGRFYEQYF. CDR3 sequence (DNA): TGTGCCAGCCCGGAAGGGCGGTTCTACGAGCAGTACTTC.

The gene calls are TRBV20-1 and TRBJ2-7, with 7 bases lining up with TRBD1. V was clipped by 3 bases and J by 0 bases; unmatched bases: 8. CDR1 is DFQATT and CDR2 is SNEGSKA in the germline V gene (reference sequence). This CDR3 has 15 residues. CDR3 coding DNA: TGCAGTGCTAGTGGACTGGACAGGATCTCCTACGAGCAGTACTTC. Translation: CSASGLDRISYEQYF.

The rearrangement uses TRBV5-1 and TRBJ2-3, with 8 bases aligning to TRBD1. The length of the CDR3 is 16 residues. After removal of 4 bases from V and 4 bases from J, the junction contained 11 bases not matched to a gene. Germline V CDR1 and CDR2: SGHRS, YFSETQ. CDR3 DNA: TGCGCCAGCAGCCGAGAAACAGGGGGGAGTGCAGATACGCAGTATTTT. As protein: CASSRETGGSADTQYF.

The V gene is TRBV6-4, the J gene TRBJ1-3; 7 bases match TRBD1. V was pared by 4 bases and J by 3 bases, with 3 bases of the junction left unmatched. Germline CDR1 and CDR2: MRHNA and SNTAGT. The CDR3 runs 14 residues. CDR3 region: CASSGDRHGNTIYF. CDR3 nucleotides: TGTGCCAGCAGTGGGGACAGACATGGAAACACCATATATTTT.

This rearrangement joins TRBV5-1 to TRBJ2-7; D gene unclear. Trimming stripped 1 base from V and 3 bases from J, with 5 bases between. The CDR3 contains 12 residues. CDR1 and CDR2 (germline): SGHRS, YFSETQ. The CDR3 here is CASSLKDYEQYF. The CDR3 DNA is TGCGCCAGCAGCTTGAAGGACTACGAGCAGTACTTC. The whole variable domain, filled in from reference TRBV5-1 and TRBJ2-7, reads KAGVTQTPRYLIKTRGQQVTLSCSPISGHRSVSWYQQTPGQGLQFLFEYFSETQRNKGNFPGRFSGRQFSNSRSEMNVSTLELGDSALYLCASSLKDYEQYFGPGTRLTVT.

CDR3 in DNA: TGTGCCAGCAGCTCGACAGGGTACACTGAAGCTTTCTTT. This sequence encodes CASSSTGYTEAFF. The J gene is TRBJ1-1, the V gene TRBV7-9; the match to TRBD1 covers 7 bases. This CDR3 has 13 residues. The germline V gene encodes CDR1 SEHNR and CDR2 FQNEAQ (reference sequence). V shed 4 bases and J 3 bases; nucleotides not matched to a gene: 2.

This chain links TRBV2 with TRBJ2-3, with TRBD1 matching 7 bases. The CDR3 contains 11 residues. Germline CDR1 reads SNHLY; CDR2 reads FYNNEI. The trim removed 6 bases at V and 9 bases at J, leaving 3 bases unmatched. CDR3 bases: TGTGCCAGCAGCCCACAGGGGACGCAGTATTTT. Its translation: CASSPQGTQYF.

The chain employs TRBV15 and TRBJ1-5; maybe TRBD1 (5 bases). V dropped 6 bases and J dropped 3 bases, with 6 bases sitting between them. The CDR3 sequence is 12 residues long. Looked up from germline, CDR1 is LNHNV and CDR2 is YYDKDF (reference sequence). The CDR3 region is CATRDNNQPQHF. Written as DNA, the CDR3 is TGTGCCACCAGGGACAACAATCAGCCCCAGCATTTT. The whole variable domain, filled in from reference TRBV15 and TRBJ1-5, reads DAMVIQNPRYQVTQFGKPVTLSCSQTLNHNVMYWYQQKSSQAPKLLFHYYDKDFNNEADTPDNFQSRRPNTSFCFLDIRSPGLGDTAMYLCATRDNNQPQHFGDGTRLSIL.

The rearrangement joins TRBV13 to TRBJ1-1; D is perhaps TRBD1 (5 bases). V dropped 5 bases and J dropped 1 base, with 14 bases sitting between them. The germline gives CDR1 PRHDT, CDR2 FYEKMQ (reference sequence). The CDR3 sequence is 15 residues long. As DNA, the CDR3 is TGTGCCAGCAGCGCAAGAGGGAGGGGGAACACTGAAGCTTTCTTT. It translates to CASSARGRGNTEAFF.

The chain is built from TRBV18 and TRBJ2-7; D gene unclear. The CDR3 runs to 15 residues. Trimming left V 2 bases short and J 1 base short, with 12 bases between. Germline CDR1 reads KGHSH; CDR2 reads LQKENI. CDR3 DNA: TGTGCCAGCTCACCATGGAAGGGAAGGTCCTACGAGCAGTACTTC. Its translation: CASSPWKGRSYEQYF.

This clone turned up a few times. This chain links TRBV4-1 with TRBJ1-5, with no clear D. The CDR3 is made up of 13 amino acids. Trimming removed 1 base at V and 1 base at J, with 2 bases between. CDR1 is MGHRA, CDR2 YSYEKL, per germline. The CDR3 bases are TGCGCCAGCAGCCAAGGGAGCAATCAGCCCCAGCATTTT. It specifies CASSQGSNQPQHF.

J is TRBJ1-2 and V is TRBV27; 12 bases agree with TRBD1. Germline V gene data show CDR1 as MNHEY and CDR2 as SMNVEV (reference sequence). The CDR3 is 19 amino acids. V was clipped by 1 base and J by 10 bases; unmatched bases: 19. Here the CDR3 DNA reads TGTGCCAGCAGTTTATATTATAGTAAGGGGACAGGGGGCCTCCTGCTCTACACCTTC. As protein: CASSLYYSKGTGGLLLYTF.

V and J are TRBV6-2 or TRBV6-3 and TRBJ2-7, with D perhaps assigned TRBD1 or TRBD2 (5 bases each). The CDR3 covers 15 residues. Germline CDR1 is MNHEY and CDR2 is SVGEGT. Between the trimmed V and J ends, which lost 2 bases and 2 bases, there was a span of 13 bases. This chain's CDR3 is CASSYEGDGTYEQYF. Written as DNA, the CDR3 is TGTGCCAGCAGTTACGAAGGGGACGGCACCTACGAGCAGTACTTC.